This TCR beta chain was documented in a study of shared clonotypes between healthy human individuals. Overall study results and limits: It was the non-shared clonotypes that had lower generation probabilities than clonotypes shared by all four donors.

Only CD45RO-negative cells positively selected for CCR7 counted as naive CD8 cells, so terminally differentiated effector memory CD45RA+ cells were excluded. Donors were healthy HIV-negative adults without recent acute infections or vaccinations. Caucasian adults residing in Nashville, Tennessee made up all the donors. Note on this clone: Its target is not known.

Some clones are missing from TCRdb's copy, which holds only in-frame ones; the method was immunoSEQ multiplex PCR. Of approximately 810,000 clones in the sample, 92% were seen once. The CDR3 extends over 15 amino acids. Trimming cost V 0 bases and J 2 bases, with 10 bases left between them. Per the germline V gene, CDR1 is SGHDN and CDR2 is FVKESK. V is TRBV14 and J is TRBJ1-2; D remains unclear. This TCR derives from a man younger than 40 in good health. Source material: naive CD8+ T cells sorted from blood. CDR3 bases: TGTGCCAGCAGCCAAGAGAGAGGCAAGAACTATGGCTACACCTTC. It codes for CASSQERGKNYGYTF. The full variable domain, completed using reference TRBV14 and TRBJ1-2, is EAGVTQFPSHSVIEKGQTVTLRCDPISGHDNLYWYRRVMGKEIKFLLHFVKESKQDESGMPNNRFLAERTGGTYSTLKVQPAELEDSGVYFCASSQERGKNYGYTFGSGTRLTVV.